This T cell receptor (beta chain) was found in a study of blood T cell repertoires in COVID-19 (dated by TCRdb to between 2020 and 2021). Notes on the research overall: The collaborator samples originated in the United States, Italy and Spain and spanned the acute and convalescent phases of COVID-19. The material from the prospective study consisted of cDNA or gDNA derived from T cells, B-cell-depleted T cells, or PBMCs. The repertoires were released in a freely available public database meant as a resource for research on the immune response to SARS-CoV-2. Where available, HLA class I and class II types were obtained from metadata supplied by the sample provider rather than from assay-based typing. The samples were drawn from the first 160 participants of the ongoing ImmuneRACE study and from some 1,300 subjects provided by 6 global collaborators. A de-identified subject ID, COVID-19 status, age in years and sex were almost always included in the sample metadata. Deeply sampled blood TCRbeta repertoires from subjects exposed to, actively infected with, or recovered from COVID-19 were included in the dataset. Paper-wide results and their limitations: Clinical and demographic metadata were provided uncurated, with the amount varying by source and participant.

A word on this clone: Its antigen specificity is not known. The sample holds no much larger clone one base away, and base qualities are not on file.

The immunoSEQ Assay, a bias-controlled multiplex PCR, was used to amplify TCRbeta CDR3 regions from genomic DNA. The source study handled its data this way. Nucleated cell counts per sample were estimated from amplification of reference gene primers within the assay. To quantify the absolute abundance of each unique TCRbeta CDR3 rearrangement, sequence reads were collapsed and filtered. For each sample, productive Simpson clonality was calculated by taking the square root of Simpson's diversity index across productive rearrangements. TCRdb stores this immuneACCESS table with in-frame sequences only. Part of the clones is absent; in the studies checked, under half of the shortfall reflects unresolved V genes, and no reason is known for the rest. That table supplies the V and J calls and clone size; D and trimming were determined from the DNA. This sample comprises 120,000 to 150,000 clones, around 88% of them detected only once. In total, the top ten clones hold 25% to 30% of the sample.

The collaborating institutions used their own protocols to collect whole blood in K2EDTA tubes. Collaborator samples were shipped for TCRbeta analysis as frozen whole blood, isolated PBMCs, or DNA extracted from either sample type. The germline V gene supplies CDR1 SGHAT and CDR2 FQNNGV. V loses 2 bases at its end and J loses 7 bases; junction bases beyond the gene matches: 9. There are 17 amino acids in the CDR3, from cysteine to phenylalanine inclusive. This entry keeps only the CDR3 DNA: 51 bases, framed from base 1. The sequencing input was peripheral blood. The sequence was obtained from a human donor in a cohort sampled during active COVID-19. The chain joins TRBV11-2 to TRBJ2-1, with 12 middle bases fitting TRBD2. The CDR3 here reads CASSLQLTSGGGNEQFF. The DNA reads as follows: TGTGCCAGCAGCTTACAATTGACTAGCGGGGGAGGTAATGAGCAGTTCTTC. The entire variable domain, with the stretches around the CDR3 drawn from the reference TRBV11-2 and TRBJ2-1 proteins, is EAGVAQSPRYKIIEKRQSVAFWCNPISGHATLYWYQQILGQGPKLLIQFQNNGVVDDSQLPKDRFSAERLKGVDSTLKIQPAKLEDSAVYLCASSLQLTSGGGNEQFFGPGTRLTVL.